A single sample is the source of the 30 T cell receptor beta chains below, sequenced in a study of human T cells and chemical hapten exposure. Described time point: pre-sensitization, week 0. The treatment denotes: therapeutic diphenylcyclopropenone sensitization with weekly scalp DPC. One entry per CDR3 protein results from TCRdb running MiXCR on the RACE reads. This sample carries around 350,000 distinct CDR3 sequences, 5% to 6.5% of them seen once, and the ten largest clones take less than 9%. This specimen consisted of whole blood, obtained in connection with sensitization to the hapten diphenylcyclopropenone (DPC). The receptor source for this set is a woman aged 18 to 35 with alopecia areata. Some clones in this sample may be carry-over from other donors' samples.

As DNA, the CDR3 is TGTGCCAGCAGAGGGGACATCTATGGCTACACCTTC. Amino acids: CASRGDIYGYTF. V usage is TRBV6-5 and J usage is TRBJ1-2; possible D gene TRBD1, 6 bases. This CDR3 has 12 amino acids. Germline assignment: CDR1 MNHEY and CDR2 SVGAGI. Trimming pared 6 bases from V and 4 bases from J, leaving 9 bases between.

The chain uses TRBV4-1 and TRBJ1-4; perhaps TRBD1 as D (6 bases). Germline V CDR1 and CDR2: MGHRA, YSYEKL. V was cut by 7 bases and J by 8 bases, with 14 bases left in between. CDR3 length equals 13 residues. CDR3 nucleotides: TGCGCCAGCACGGGGGGCGTTCGAGAAAAACTGTTTTTT. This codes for CASTGGVREKLFF.

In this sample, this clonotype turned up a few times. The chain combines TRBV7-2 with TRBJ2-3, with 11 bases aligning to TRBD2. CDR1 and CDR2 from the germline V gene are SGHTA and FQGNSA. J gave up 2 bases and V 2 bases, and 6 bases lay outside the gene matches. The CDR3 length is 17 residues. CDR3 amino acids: CASSLWLAGGVTDTQYF. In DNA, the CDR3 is TGTGCCAGCAGCTTATGGCTAGCGGGGGGCGTCACAGATACGCAGTATTTT.

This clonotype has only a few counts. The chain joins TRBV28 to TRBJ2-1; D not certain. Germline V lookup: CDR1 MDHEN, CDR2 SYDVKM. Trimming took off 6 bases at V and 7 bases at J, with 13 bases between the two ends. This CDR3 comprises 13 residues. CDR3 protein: CASSQTVRNEQFF. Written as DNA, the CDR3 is TGTGCCAGCAGCCAAACCGTTAGGAATGAGCAGTTCTTC. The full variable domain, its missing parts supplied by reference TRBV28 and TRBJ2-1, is DVKVTQSSRYLVKRTGEKVFLECVQDMDHENMFWYRQDPGLGLRLIYFSYDVKMKEKGDIPEGYSVSREKKERFSLILESASTNQTSMYLCASSQTVRNEQFFGPGTRLTVL.

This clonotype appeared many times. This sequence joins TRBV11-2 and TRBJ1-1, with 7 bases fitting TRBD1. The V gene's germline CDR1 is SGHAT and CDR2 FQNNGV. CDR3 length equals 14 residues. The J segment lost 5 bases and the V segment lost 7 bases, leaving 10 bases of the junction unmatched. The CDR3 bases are TGTGCCAGCAAATTCGGACAGGAAAAGACTGAAGCTTTCTTT. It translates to CASKFGQEKTEAFF.

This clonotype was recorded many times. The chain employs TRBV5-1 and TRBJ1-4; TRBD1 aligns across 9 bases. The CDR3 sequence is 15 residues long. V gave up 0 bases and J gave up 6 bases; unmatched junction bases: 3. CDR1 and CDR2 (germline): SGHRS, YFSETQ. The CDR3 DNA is TGCGCCAGCAGCTTGGGGACAGGGGCTGATGAAAAACTGTTTTTT. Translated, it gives CASSLGTGADEKLFF.

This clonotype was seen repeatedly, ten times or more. The CDR3 loop is CSVRASYGYTF. Written as DNA, the CDR3 is TGCAGCGTCAGGGCCTCCTATGGCTACACCTTC. The chain recombines TRBV29-1 with TRBJ1-2, with D perhaps TRBD1 (5 bases). Germline values: CDR1 SQVTM, CDR2 ANQGSEA. The CDR3 loop spans 11 amino acids. V dropped 6 bases and J dropped 4 bases, with 9 bases sitting between them.

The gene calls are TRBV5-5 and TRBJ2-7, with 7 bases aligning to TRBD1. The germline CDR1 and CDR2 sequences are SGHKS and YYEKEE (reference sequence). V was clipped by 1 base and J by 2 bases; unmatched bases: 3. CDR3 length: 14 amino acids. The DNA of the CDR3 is TGTGCCAGCAGCTTGATGCAGGGGGCCTACGAGCAGTACTTC. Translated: CASSLMQGAYEQYF.

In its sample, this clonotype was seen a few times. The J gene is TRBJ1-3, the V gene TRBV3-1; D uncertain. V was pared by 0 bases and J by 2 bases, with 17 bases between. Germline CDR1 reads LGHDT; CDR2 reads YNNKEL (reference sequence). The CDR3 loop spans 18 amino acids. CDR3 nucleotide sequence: TGTGCCAGCAGCCAAGAAGCACAGCCGCTCACCACTGGAAACACCATATATTTT. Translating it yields CASSQEAQPLTTGNTIYF.

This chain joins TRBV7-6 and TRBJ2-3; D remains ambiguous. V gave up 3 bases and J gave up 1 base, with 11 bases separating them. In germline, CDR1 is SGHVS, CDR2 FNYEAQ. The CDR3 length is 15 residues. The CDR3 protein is CASSFDRLRTDTQYF. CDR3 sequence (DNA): TGTGCCAGCAGCTTCGACCGACTCCGCACAGATACGCAGTATTTT.

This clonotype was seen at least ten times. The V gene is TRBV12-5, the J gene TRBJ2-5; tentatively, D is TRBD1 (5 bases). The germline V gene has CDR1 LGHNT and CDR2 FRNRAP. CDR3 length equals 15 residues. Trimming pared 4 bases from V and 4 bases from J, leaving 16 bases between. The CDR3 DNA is TGTGCTAGTGGTTCCCAGGGTCTCGCCCCAGAGACCCAGTACTTC. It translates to CASGSQGLAPETQYF.

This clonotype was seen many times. CDR3: CASSGLAGQETQYF. In DNA, the CDR3 is TGTGCCAGCAGTGGACTAGCGGGGCAAGAGACCCAGTACTTC. The J gene is TRBJ2-5, the V gene TRBV6-6, with 12 bases fitting TRBD2. With V trimmed by 5 bases and J by 2 bases, 0 bases remained unmatched. There are 14 residues in the CDR3. Germline-derived CDR1 and CDR2 are MNHNY and SVGAGI (reference sequence).

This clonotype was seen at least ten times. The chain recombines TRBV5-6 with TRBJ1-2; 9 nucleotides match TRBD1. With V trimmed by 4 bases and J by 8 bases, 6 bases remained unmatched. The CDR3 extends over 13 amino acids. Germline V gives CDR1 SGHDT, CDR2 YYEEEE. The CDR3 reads CASSAQGASGYTF. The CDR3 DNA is TGTGCCAGCAGCGCACAGGGGGCGTCGGGCTACACCTTC.

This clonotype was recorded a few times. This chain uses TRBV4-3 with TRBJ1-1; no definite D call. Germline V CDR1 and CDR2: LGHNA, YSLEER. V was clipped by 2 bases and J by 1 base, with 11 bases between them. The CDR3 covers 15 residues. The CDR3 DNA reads TGCGCCAGCAGCCAAATACTCGCTAAGAACACTGAAGCTTTCTTT. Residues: CASSQILAKNTEAFF.

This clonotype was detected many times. The CDR3 is CASSGAGRTGELFF. CDR3 DNA sequence: TGTGCCAGCAGCGGGGCGGGACGCACCGGGGAGCTGTTTTTT. The rearrangement links TRBV5-6 to TRBJ2-2, with TRBD2 as a possible D gene (6 bases). The germline V gene encodes CDR1 SGHDT and CDR2 YYEEEE. V was clipped by 4 bases and J by 4 bases, with 11 bases between them. The CDR3 sequence is 14 residues long.

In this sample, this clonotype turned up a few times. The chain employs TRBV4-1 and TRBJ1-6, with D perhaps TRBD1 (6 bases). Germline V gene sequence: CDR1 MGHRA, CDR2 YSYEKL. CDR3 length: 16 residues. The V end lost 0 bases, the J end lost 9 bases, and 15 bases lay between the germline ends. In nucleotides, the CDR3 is TGCGCCAGCAGCCAAGAGGGCAGGGGTCTGATTTCACCCCTCCACTTT. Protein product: CASSQEGRGLISPLHF.

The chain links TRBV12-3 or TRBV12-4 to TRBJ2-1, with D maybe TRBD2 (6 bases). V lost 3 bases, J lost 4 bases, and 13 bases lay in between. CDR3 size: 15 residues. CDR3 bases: TGTGCCAGCAGTTTCGCGGCTAGCGTTTACAATGAGCAGTTCTTC. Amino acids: CASSFAASVYNEQFF.

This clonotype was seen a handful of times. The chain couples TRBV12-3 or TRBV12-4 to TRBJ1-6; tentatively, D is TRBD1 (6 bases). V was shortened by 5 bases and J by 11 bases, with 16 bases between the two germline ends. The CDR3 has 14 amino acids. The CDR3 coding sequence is TGTGCCAGCAGTCTACAGGGATGGGGTACACCCCTCCACTTT. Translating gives CASSLQGWGTPLHF.

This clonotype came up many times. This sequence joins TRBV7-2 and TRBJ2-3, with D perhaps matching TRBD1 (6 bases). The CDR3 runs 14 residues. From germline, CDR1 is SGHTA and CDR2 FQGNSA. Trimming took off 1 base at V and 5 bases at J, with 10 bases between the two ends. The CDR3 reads CASSLGQDRDTQYF. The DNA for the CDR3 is TGTGCCAGCAGCTTAGGACAGGATAGAGATACGCAGTATTTT.

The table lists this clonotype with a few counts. CDR3 amino acids: CAISEGRAPYEQYF. CDR3 in DNA: TGTGCCATCAGTGAGGGCAGGGCGCCCTACGAGCAGTACTTC. The chain carries TRBV10-3 and TRBJ2-7; tentatively, D is TRBD1 (5 bases). There are 14 residues in the CDR3. Germline CDR1 and CDR2: ENHRY and SYGVKD. V lost 2 bases and J lost 2, with 10 bases in between.

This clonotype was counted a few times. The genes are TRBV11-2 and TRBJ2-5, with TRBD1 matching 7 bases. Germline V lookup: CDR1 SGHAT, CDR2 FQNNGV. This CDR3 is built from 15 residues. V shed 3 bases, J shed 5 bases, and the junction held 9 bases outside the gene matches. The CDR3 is CASSLAPTGRETQYF. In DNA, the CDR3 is TGTGCCAGCAGCTTGGCCCCGACAGGGCGGGAGACCCAGTACTTC.

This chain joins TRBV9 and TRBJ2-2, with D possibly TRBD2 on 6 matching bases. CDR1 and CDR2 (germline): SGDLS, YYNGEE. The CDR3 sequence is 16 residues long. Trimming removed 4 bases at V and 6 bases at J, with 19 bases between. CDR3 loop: CASSPTDYLFSGELFF. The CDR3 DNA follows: TGTGCCAGCAGCCCAACGGACTATCTGTTCTCCGGGGAGCTGTTTTTT.

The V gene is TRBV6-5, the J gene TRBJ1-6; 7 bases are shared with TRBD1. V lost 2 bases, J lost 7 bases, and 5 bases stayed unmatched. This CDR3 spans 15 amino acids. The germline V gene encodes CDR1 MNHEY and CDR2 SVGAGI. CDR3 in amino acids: CASSYRRGRNSPLHF. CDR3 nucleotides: TGTGCCAGCAGTTACCGCAGGGGGAGGAATTCACCCCTCCACTTT.

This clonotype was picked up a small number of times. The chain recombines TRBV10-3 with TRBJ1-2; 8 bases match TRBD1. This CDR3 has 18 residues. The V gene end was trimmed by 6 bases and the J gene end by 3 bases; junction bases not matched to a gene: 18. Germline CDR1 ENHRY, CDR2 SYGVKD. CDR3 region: CAISEIRTGKITYYGYTF. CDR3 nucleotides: TGTGCCATCAGCGAGATTAGGACAGGGAAAATAACTTACTATGGCTACACCTTC.

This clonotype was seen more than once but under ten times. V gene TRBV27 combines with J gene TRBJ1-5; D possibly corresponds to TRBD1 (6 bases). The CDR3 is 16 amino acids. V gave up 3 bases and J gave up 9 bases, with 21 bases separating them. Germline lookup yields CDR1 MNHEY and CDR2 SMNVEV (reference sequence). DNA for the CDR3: TGTGCCAGCAGTTTCCGCTACCTACAGGGTGGTGTGCCCCAGCATTTT. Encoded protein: CASSFRYLQGGVPQHF.

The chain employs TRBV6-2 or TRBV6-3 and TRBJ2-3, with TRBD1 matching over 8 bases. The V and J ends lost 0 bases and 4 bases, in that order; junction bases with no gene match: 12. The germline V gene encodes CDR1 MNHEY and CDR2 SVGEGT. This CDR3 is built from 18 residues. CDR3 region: CASSYSTKSGQGSDTQYF. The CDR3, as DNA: TGTGCCAGCAGTTACTCGACAAAATCCGGACAGGGTTCAGATACGCAGTATTTT.

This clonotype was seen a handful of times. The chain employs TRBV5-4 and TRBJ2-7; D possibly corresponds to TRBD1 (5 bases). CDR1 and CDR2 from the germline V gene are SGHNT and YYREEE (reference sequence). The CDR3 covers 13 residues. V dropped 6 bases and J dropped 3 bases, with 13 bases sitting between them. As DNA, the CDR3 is TGTGCCAGCAACGATTTTCAGGGCTACGAGCAGTACTTC. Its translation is CASNDFQGYEQYF.

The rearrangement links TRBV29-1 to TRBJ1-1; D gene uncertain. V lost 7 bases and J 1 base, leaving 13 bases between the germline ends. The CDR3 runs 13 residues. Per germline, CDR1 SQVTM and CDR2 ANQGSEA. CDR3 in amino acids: CSGAGPRNTEAFF. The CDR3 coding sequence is TGCAGCGGGGCCGGACCGAGGAACACTGAAGCTTTCTTT.

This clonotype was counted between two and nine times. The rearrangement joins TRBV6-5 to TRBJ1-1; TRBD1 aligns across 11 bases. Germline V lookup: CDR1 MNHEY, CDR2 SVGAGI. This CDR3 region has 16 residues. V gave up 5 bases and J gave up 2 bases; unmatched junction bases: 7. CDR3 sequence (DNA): TGTGCCAGCAGTGCCGGGACAGGGGGAGGCAACACTGAAGCTTTCTTT. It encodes CASSAGTGGGNTEAFF.

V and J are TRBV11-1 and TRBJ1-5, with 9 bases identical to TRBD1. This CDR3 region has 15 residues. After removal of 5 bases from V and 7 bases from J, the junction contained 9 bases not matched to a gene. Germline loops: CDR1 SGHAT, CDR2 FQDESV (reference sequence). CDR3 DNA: TGTGCCAGCAGCCCCCTACAGGGGGCCGGGCAGCCCCAGCATTTT. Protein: CASSPLQGAGQPQHF.